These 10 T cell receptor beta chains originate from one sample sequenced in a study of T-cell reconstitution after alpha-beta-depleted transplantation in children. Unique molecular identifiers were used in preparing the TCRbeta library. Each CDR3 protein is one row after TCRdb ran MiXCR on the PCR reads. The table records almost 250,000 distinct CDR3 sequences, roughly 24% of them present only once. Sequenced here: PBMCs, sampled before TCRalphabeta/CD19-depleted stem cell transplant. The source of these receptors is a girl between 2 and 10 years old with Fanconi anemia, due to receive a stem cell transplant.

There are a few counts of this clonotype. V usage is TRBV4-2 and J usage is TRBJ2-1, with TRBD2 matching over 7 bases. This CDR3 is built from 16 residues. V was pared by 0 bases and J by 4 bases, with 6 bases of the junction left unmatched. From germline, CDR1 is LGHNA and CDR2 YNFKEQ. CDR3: CASSQESGAPYNEQFF. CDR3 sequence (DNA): TGTGCCAGCAGCCAAGAAAGCGGGGCGCCGTACAATGAGCAGTTCTTC.

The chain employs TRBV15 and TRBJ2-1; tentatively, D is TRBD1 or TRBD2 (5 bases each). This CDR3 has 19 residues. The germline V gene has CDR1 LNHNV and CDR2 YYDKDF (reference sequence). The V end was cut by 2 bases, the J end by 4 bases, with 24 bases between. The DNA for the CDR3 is TGTGCCACCAGCAGACAGCCCCCGGGACCACATTCCTCATACAATGAGCAGTTCTTC. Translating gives CATSRQPPGPHSSYNEQFF.

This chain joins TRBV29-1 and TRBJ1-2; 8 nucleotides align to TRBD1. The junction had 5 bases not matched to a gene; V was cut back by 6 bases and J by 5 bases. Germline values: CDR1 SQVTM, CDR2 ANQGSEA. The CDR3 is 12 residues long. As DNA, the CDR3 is TGCAGCGTCCCGACAGGGGTTTATGGCTACACCTTC. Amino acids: CSVPTGVYGYTF.

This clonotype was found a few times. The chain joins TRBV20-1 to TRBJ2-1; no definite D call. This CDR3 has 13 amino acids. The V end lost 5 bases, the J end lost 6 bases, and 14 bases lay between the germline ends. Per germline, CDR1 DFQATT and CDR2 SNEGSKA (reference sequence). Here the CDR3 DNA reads TGCAGTGCTTGGACGAACTACCTCAATGAGCAGTTCTTC. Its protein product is CSAWTNYLNEQFF.

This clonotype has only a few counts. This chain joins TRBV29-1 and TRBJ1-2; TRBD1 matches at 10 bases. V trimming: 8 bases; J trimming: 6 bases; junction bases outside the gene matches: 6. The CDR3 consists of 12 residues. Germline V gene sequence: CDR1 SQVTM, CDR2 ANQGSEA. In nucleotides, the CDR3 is TGCAGCACCTCGACAGGGGGCAATGGCTACACCTTC. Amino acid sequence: CSTSTGGNGYTF.

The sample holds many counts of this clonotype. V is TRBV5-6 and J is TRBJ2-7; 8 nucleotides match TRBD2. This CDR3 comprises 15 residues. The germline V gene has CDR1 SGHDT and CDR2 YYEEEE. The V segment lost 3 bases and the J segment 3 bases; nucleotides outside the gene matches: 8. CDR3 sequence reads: CASSSVPGTSYEQYF. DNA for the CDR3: TGTGCCAGCAGCTCCGTCCCCGGGACTAGCTACGAGCAGTACTTC.

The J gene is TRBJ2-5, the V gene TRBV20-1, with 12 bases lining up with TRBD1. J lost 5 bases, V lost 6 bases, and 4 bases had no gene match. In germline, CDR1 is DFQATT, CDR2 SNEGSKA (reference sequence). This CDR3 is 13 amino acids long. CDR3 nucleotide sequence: TGCAGTGCCGGGACAGGGGGCACGGAGACCCAGTACTTC. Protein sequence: CSAGTGGTETQYF.

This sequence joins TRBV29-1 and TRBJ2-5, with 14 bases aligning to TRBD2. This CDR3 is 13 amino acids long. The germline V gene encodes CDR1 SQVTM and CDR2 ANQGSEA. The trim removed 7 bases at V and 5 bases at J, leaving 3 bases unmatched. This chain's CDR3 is CSGGLAGEETQYF. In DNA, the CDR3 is TGCAGCGGGGGACTAGCGGGAGAGGAGACCCAGTACTTC.

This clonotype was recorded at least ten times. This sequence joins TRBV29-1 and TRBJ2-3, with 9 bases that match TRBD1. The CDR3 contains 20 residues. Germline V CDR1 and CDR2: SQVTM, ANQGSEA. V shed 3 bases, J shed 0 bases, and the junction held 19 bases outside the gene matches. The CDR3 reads CSVDRDRDYPIGGSTDTQYF. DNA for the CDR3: TGCAGCGTTGACCGGGACAGGGATTACCCGATTGGAGGCAGCACAGATACGCAGTATTTT.

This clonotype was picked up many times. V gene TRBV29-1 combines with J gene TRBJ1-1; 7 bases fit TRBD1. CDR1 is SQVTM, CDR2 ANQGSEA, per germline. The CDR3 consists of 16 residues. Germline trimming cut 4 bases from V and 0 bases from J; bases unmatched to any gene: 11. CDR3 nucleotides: TGCAGCGTTGTTGAACCGGACAGGAAGATGAACACTGAAGCTTTCTTT. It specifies CSVVEPDRKMNTEAFF.